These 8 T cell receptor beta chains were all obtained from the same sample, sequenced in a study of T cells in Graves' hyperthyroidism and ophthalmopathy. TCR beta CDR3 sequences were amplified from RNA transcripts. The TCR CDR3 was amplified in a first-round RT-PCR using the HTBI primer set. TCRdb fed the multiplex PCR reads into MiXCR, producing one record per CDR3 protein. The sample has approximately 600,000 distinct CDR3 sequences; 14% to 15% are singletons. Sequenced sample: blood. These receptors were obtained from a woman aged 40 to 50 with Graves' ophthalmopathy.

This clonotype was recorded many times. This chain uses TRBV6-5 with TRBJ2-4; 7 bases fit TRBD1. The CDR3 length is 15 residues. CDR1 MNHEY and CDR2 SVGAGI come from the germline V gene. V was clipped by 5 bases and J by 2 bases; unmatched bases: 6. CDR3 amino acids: CASSRGPGSKNIQYF. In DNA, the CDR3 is TGTGCCAGCAGTAGGGGGCCTGGGTCCAAAAACATTCAGTACTTC.

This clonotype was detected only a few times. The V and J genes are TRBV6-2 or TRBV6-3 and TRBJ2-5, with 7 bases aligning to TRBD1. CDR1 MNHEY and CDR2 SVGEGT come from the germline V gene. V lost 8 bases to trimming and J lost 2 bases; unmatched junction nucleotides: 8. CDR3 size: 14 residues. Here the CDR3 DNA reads TGTGCCAGCCAAAGGGACAGCCAACAAGAGACCCAGTACTTC. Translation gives CASQRDSQQETQYF.

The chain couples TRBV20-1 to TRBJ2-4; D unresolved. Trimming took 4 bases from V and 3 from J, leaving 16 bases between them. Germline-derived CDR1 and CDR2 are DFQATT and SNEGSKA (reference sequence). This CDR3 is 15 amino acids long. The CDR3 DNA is TGCAGTGCTAAAATTGATGGAAATAACAAAAACATTCAGTACTTC. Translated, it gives CSAKIDGNNKNIQYF.

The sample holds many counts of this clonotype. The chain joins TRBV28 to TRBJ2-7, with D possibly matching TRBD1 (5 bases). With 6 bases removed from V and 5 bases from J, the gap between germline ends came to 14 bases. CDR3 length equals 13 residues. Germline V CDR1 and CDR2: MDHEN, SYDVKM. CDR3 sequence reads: CASRVGRENEQYF. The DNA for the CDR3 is TGTGCCAGCAGGGTGGGCAGGGAAAACGAGCAGTACTTC.

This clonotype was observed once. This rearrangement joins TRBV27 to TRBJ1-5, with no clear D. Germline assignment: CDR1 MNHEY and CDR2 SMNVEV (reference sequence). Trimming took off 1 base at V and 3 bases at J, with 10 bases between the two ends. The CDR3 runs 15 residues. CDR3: CASSLWSADNQPQHF. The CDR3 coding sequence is TGTGCCAGCAGTTTATGGTCGGCAGACAATCAGCCCCAGCATTTT.

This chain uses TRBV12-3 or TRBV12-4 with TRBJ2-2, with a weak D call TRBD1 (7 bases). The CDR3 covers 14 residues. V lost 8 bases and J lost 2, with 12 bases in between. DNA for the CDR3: TGTGCCAGCGCGGGGACAGTCAACACCGGGGAGCTGTTTTTT. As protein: CASAGTVNTGELFF.

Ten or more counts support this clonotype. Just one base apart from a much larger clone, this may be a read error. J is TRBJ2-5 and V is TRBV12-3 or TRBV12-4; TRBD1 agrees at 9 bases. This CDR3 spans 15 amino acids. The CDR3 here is CAGSPGTGTRETQYF. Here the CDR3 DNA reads TGTGCCGGCAGTCCCGGGACAGGGACACGAGAGACCCAGTACTTC.

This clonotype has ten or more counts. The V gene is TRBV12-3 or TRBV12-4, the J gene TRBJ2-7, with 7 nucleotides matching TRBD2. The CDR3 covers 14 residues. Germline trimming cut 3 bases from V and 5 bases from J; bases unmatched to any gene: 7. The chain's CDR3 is CASSLSYSGDEQYF. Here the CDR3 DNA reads TGTGCCAGCAGTTTGTCCTACAGCGGGGACGAGCAGTACTTC.